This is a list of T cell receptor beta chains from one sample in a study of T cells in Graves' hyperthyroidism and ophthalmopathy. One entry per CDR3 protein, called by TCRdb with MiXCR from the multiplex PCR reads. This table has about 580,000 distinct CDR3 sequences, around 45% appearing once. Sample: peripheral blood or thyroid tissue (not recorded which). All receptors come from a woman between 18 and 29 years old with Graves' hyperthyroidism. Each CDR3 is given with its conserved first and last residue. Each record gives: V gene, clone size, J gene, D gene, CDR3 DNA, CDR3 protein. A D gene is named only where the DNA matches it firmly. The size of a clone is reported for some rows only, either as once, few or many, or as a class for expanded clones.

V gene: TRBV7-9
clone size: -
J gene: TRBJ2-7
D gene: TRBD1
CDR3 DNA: TGTGCCAGCAGCTTAGAGGACAGGGTAGACGAGCAGTACTTC
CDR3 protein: CASSLEDRVDEQYF

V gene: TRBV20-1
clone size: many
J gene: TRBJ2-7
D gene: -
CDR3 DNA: TGCAGTGCTACCGACGGCCTAGACGAGCAGTACTTC
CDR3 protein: CSATDGLDEQYF

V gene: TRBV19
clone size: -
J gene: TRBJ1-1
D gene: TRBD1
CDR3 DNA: TGTGCCAGTAGTATCGACAGGGGGACTTTCGCTGAAGCTTTCTTT
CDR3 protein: CASSIDRGTFAEAFF

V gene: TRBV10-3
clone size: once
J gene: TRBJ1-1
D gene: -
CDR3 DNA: TGTGCCATCAGCGCTAGGGACAACATGAACACTGAAGCTTTCTTT
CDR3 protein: CAISARDNMNTEAFF

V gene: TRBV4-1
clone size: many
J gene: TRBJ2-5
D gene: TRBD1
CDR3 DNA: TGCGCCAGCAGCCAAGTCGGGACAGCACAAGAGACCCAGTACTTC
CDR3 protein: CASSQVGTAQETQYF

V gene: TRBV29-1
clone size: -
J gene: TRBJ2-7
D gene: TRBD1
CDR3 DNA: TGCAGCGTTGGTGTACAGGGGAGATACGAGCAGTACTTC
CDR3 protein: CSVGVQGRYEQYF

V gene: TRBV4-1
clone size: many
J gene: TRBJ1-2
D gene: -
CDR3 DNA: TGCGCCAGCAGCCAAGAAAGGTTCAACGATAACTATGGCTACACCTTC
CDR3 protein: CASSQERFNDNYGYTF

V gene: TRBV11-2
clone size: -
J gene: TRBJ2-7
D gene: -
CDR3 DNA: TGTGCCAGCAGCTTTCTTCAGGGTAGAGTAAACGAGCAGTACTTC
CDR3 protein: CASSFLQGRVNEQYF

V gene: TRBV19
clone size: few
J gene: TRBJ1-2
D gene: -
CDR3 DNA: TGTGCCAGTAGTATTTTCGGGCGGGACGGTCTCTATGGCTACACCTTC
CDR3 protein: CASSIFGRDGLYGYTF

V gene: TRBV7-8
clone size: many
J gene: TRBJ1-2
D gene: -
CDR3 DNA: TGTGCCAGCAGCTTGGTGACAGGCCCGAGGGACTATGGCTACACCTTC
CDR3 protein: CASSLVTGPRDYGYTF